This is a list of T cell receptor beta chains from one sample in a study of OX40 agonist ivuxolimab in advanced cancers. Profiled with immunoSEQ multiplex PCR; TCRdb holds only in-frame clones, not every one. The table lists some 97,000 clones, nearly 90% of them singletons. The sequencing here drew on CD4+ or CD8+ T cells sorted from blood, taken in a trial of the OX40 agonist ivuxolimab. These receptors came from an adult with an advanced solid tumor such as melanoma, head and neck, liver or kidney cancer. Each CDR3 is given with its conserved first and last residue. D genes are given only for firm matches. Clone size appears in some rows only: once, few, many, or a class for an expanded clone.

d_call j_call clone_size v_call cdr3_nt cdr3_aa
. TRBJ2-5 . TRBV18 TGTGCCAGCTCAAACATCAAAGAGACCCAGTACTTC CASSNIKETQYF
. TRBJ2-2 . TRBV28 TGTGCCAGCACAAGGACGGGAACAGCGAACACCGGGGAGCTGTTTTTT CASTRTGTANTGELFF
TRBD2 TRBJ2-1 once TRBV11-1 TGTGCCAGCAGCTTACCAGGACTAGCGGGGGGGCACAATGAGCAGTTCTTC CASSLPGLAGGHNEQFF
. TRBJ1-2 . TRBV29-1 TGCAGCGCTGGAGGACTTGGAAGGCGGTATGACTATGGCTACACCTTC CSAGGLGRRYDYGYTF
. TRBJ1-2 . TRBV5-1 TGCGCCAGCAGCTTGGGCGGTGGTTATGGCTACACCTTC CASSLGGGYGYTF
. TRBJ2-1 once TRBV19 TGTGCCAGTAGTATAGGAGGCGGGACCTCCTACAATGAGCAGTTCTTC CASSIGGGTSYNEQFF
TRBD2 TRBJ2-2 . TRBV4-2 TGTGCCAGCAGCCAAGAACTAGCGGGCACCTTGGGGGAGCTGTTTTTT CASSQELAGTLGELFF
. TRBJ2-3 . TRBV5-6 TGTGCCAGCAGCCAGTCCCCCAGTCCGCTTAGAGATACGCAGTATTTT CASSQSPSPLRDTQYF
. TRBJ2-3 . TRBV6-1 TGTGCCAGCAGTGCGCGGACTGGCACAGATACGCAGTATTTT CASSARTGTDTQYF
TRBD1 TRBJ2-2 . TRBV5-1 TGCGCCAGCAGCATGGACAGGGTGTACACCGGGGAGCTGTTTTTT CASSMDRVYTGELFF
TRBD2 TRBJ2-3 . TRBV2 TGTGCCAGCAGTGGAAGCCTAGCGGGAGGGCCCGCAGATACGCAGTATTTT CASSGSLAGGPADTQYF
. TRBJ2-7 once TRBV5-6 TGTGCCAGCAGCTTGGTAGGGAACTACGAGCAGTACTTC CASSLVGNYEQYF
. TRBJ1-5 . TRBV27 TGTGCCAGCAGTTTATCAGGTGTCGGGTATCAGCCCCAGCATTTT CASSLSGVGYQPQHF
. TRBJ1-1 . TRBV14 TGTGCCAGCAGCCTTCTCGGGGGGGCAAGGAAAGCTTTCTTT CASSLLGGARKAFF
. TRBJ1-1 . TRBV18 TGTGCCAGCTCACCAGGGACATCCGAAGCTTTCTTT CASSPGTSEAFF
. TRBJ1-6 few TRBV19 TGTGCCAGTAGTATAGACCAAGCATGGGATTCACCCCTCCACTTT CASSIDQAWDSPLHF
TRBD1 TRBJ1-1 . TRBV28 TGTGCCAGCAACGCCCGACAGGGGGTGAGCACTGAAGCTTTCTTT CASNARQGVSTEAFF
. TRBJ2-1 . TRBV5-4 TGTGCCAGCAGCTCCCGGCCCCGTGGGAACTACAATGAGCAGTTCTTC CASSSRPRGNYNEQFF
. TRBJ2-5 . TRBV9 TGTGCCAGCAGCGTAGAAGCCGTTGGTACCCAGTACTTC CASSVEAVGTQYF
. TRBJ1-6 . TRBV7-8 TGTGCCAGCAGCTTTAACCCCGGGGCACCCCTCCACTTT CASSFNPGAPLHF
. TRBJ2-7 . TRBV28 TGTGCCAGCAAGGGCGGCGCTTACGAGCAGTACTTC CASKGGAYEQYF
. TRBJ2-2 . TRBV6-1 TGTGCCAGCAGTTACCTAGGGGAGCTGTTTTTT CASSYLGELFF
TRBD2 TRBJ2-1 few TRBV11-2 TGTGCCAGCAGCTTAAATTCGGCTAGCGGGAGCAATGAGCAGTTCTTC CASSLNSASGSNEQFF
. TRBJ2-2 . TRBV19 TGTGCCAGCCGGACAGTTCCCGGGGAGCTGTTTTTT CASRTVPGELFF
. TRBJ1-4 . TRBV5-8 TGTGCCAGCAGCTTGTTTCAAGGCAGGGCTAATGAAAAACTGTTTTTT CASSLFQGRANEKLFF
. TRBJ1-1 . TRBV11-2 TGTGCCAGCAGTCGTGAGAGAGCAACTGAAGCTTTCTTT CASSRERATEAFF
TRBD1 TRBJ2-7 . TRBV10-3 TGTGCCATCAGGTCGGGGACAGGGCTCTACGAGCAGTACTTC CAIRSGTGLYEQYF
. TRBJ2-3 . TRBV6-6 TGTGCCAGCACCCCCGGACAGCTTAGCACAGATACGCAGTATTTT CASTPGQLSTDTQYF
. TRBJ1-1 . TRBV7-3 TGTGCCAGCAGTGAAAGAGAGAACACTGAAGCTTTCTTT CASSERENTEAFF
. TRBJ1-2 few TRBV6-1 TGTGCCAGCAGTGAGAGGACATATGGCTACACCTTC CASSERTYGYTF
. TRBJ2-7 . TRBV9 TGTGCCAGCAATCGACAGGGAGGTCCCTACGAGCAGTACTTC CASNRQGGPYEQYF
. TRBJ2-2 . TRBV5-1 TGCGCCAGCAGCTTAGGCGGGGCCAACACCGGGGAGCTGTTTTTT CASSLGGANTGELFF
. TRBJ1-1 . TRBV2 TGTGCCAGCAGTGAATTTAACCGAAGGGCTCGGACTGAAGCTTTCTTT CASSEFNRRARTEAFF
. TRBJ1-4 . TRBV4-2 TGTGCCAGCAGCCAAGAGGGCCGGGGTGAAAAACTGTTTTTT CASSQEGRGEKLFF
. TRBJ1-2 . TRBV4-2 TGTGCCAGCAGCCAAGAACGAAGGGGGTCTGGCTACACCTTC CASSQERRGSGYTF
. TRBJ2-3 . TRBV7-8 TGTGCCAGCAGCTTAGACAGTAGGGTAGGACACAGGGACGCAGATACGCAGTATTTT CASSLDSRVGHRDADTQYF
. TRBJ2-1 . TRBV5-4 TGTGCCACAAGCCCGTCCGGAGCGGGCCGCAATGAGCAGTTCTTC CATSPSGAGRNEQFF
. TRBJ1-2 . TRBV9 TGTGCCAGCAGCGTAGCTCGACAGAACTATGGCTACACCTTC CASSVARQNYGYTF
. TRBJ1-3 . TRBV19 TGTGCCAGCCCAGAAATCTCTGGAAACACCATATATTTT CASPEISGNTIYF
TRBD2 TRBJ2-3 once TRBV27 TGTGCCAGCAGTTTGGGACTAGGGGCAGATACGCAGTATTTT CASSLGLGADTQYF
TRBD1 TRBJ2-5 . TRBV2 TGTGCCAGCAGCCGGGACAGGGGGCTGGAGACCCAGTACTTC CASSRDRGLETQYF
TRBD1 TRBJ1-2 . TRBV19 TGTGCCGTAAAGTGGGGACAGGCGGGCTATGGCTACACCTTC CAVKWGQAGYGYTF
. TRBJ1-1 . TRBV19 TGTGCCAGTAGTATAACGACGGGGGCGTACACTGAAGCTTTCTTT CASSITTGAYTEAFF
TRBD1 TRBJ1-1 . TRBV5-1 TGCGCCAGCAGCTTGAGGACAGGGTTTACTGAAGCTTTCTTT CASSLRTGFTEAFF
TRBD1 TRBJ2-1 . TRBV13 TGTGCCAGCAGCTTAAGAAGGACAGGGGGCAATGAGCAGTTCTTC CASSLRRTGGNEQFF
. TRBJ2-7 . TRBV19 TGTGCCAGTAGCAGGGAGGTAGGCTACGAGCAGTACTTC CASSREVGYEQYF
TRBD1 TRBJ2-3 . TRBV2 TGTGCCAGCAGTCCGGACAGGGGTAAAGATACGCAGTATTTT CASSPDRGKDTQYF
TRBD2 TRBJ2-1 . TRBV9 TGTGCCAGCAGCGAACCGGGACTAGCGGGAGGGAGCTCCTACAATGAGCAGTTCTTC CASSEPGLAGGSSYNEQFF
TRBD2 TRBJ2-7 . TRBV11-2 TGTGCCAGCAGCTTAGGTCTAGCGGGAGCCTACGAGCAGTACTTC CASSLGLAGAYEQYF
TRBD1 TRBJ1-4 . TRBV2 TGTGCCAGCAGGGGCGACAGGGTTACAACTAATGAAAAACTGTTTTTT CASRGDRVTTNEKLFF
. TRBJ2-3 . TRBV9 TGTGCCAGCAGCGTATTGAGTTGGAGCACAGATACGCAGTATTTT CASSVLSWSTDTQYF
TRBD1 TRBJ2-7 . TRBV18 TGTGCCAGCTCACCTAAAGCAGGGGGTGAGCAGTACTTC CASSPKAGGEQYF
. TRBJ1-6 few TRBV28 TGTGCCACCTACGGACCCGGAAATTCACCCCTCCACTTT CATYGPGNSPLHF
. TRBJ1-5 . TRBV19 TGTGCCAGCAGGACAGTCAATCAGCCCCAGCATTTT CASRTVNQPQHF